What follows are 32 T cell receptor beta chains derived from one specimen sequenced in a study of Ad26.COV2.S vaccination and SARS-CoV-2 variants. Some clones are missing from TCRdb's copy, which holds only in-frame ones; the method was immunoSEQ multiplex PCR. The data contain about 460,000 clones, nearly 90% of them singletons. Treatment specified: roughly 18 received Ad26.COV2.S at low or high dose, single or two shots; about five received placebo; per-sample allocation not given. The samples date from day 63 after the first vaccine or placebo injection. Sequenced here: peripheral blood, sampled in a trial of Ad26.COV2.S vaccine versus placebo. These receptors came from a person aged 18-60 years who received the Ad26.COV2.S COVID-19 vaccine or a placebo.

The chain is built from TRBV5-1 and TRBJ2-1; D is perhaps TRBD1 or TRBD2 (5 bases each). The CDR3 covers 16 residues. Trimming took 0 bases from V and 5 from J, leaving 15 bases between them. Germline V gene sequence: CDR1 SGHRS, CDR2 YFSETQ. CDR3 loop: CASSLAGAYFDNEQFF. The CDR3 nucleotides read TGCGCCAGCAGCTTGGCCGGGGCCTATTTTGACAATGAGCAGTTCTTC. Based on the CDR3 plus reference TRBV5-1 and TRBJ2-1, the full variable domain is KAGVTQTPRYLIKTRGQQVTLSCSPISGHRSVSWYQQTPGQGLQFLFEYFSETQRNKGNFPGRFSGRQFSNSRSEMNVSTLELGDSALYLCASSLAGAYFDNEQFFGPGTRLTVL.

The V and J genes are TRBV19 and TRBJ1-6, with D possibly TRBD1 on 6 matching bases. The V gene's germline CDR1 is LNHDA and CDR2 SQIVND (reference sequence). V was shortened by 7 bases and J by 7 bases, with 20 bases between the two germline ends. This CDR3 contains 16 residues. The CDR3 region is CASTNLDSLLNSPLHF. The CDR3 DNA follows: TGTGCCAGTACCAACCTGGACAGTTTGCTCAATTCACCCCTCCACTTT.

The chain recombines TRBV29-1 with TRBJ2-1; D may be TRBD1 (6 bases). The CDR3 is 16 amino acids. Germline loops: CDR1 SQVTM, CDR2 ANQGSEA. V was pared by 3 bases and J by 0 bases, with 15 bases between. This CDR3 reads CSVDADTGSSYNEQFF. CDR3 coding DNA: TGCAGCGTTGACGCAGACACAGGGAGCTCCTACAATGAGCAGTTCTTC.

The CDR3: CATSGAGTGGPKVSYNEQFF. Here the CDR3 DNA reads TGTGCCACCAGTGGAGCCGGGACAGGGGGTCCCAAAGTATCCTACAATGAGCAGTTCTTC. This chain connects TRBV24-1 to TRBJ2-1, with TRBD1 matching over 11 bases. The germline gives CDR1 KGHDR, CDR2 SFDVKD. The junction had 15 bases not matched to a gene; V was cut back by 5 bases and J by 1 base. This CDR3 is built from 20 residues.

This chain joins TRBV6-1 and TRBJ1-5; D not resolved. Trimming left V 2 bases short and J 8 bases short, with 16 bases between. The germline CDR1 and CDR2 sequences are MNHNS and SASEGT. This CDR3 region has 15 residues. The CDR3 nucleotides read TGTGCCAGCAGTGAAAGCTGGGGTCAGGCAGAGCCCCAGCATTTT. This encodes CASSESWGQAEPQHF.

This chain uses TRBV6-5 with TRBJ1-5; D unclear. CDR3 length: 13 residues. The germline V and J ends were trimmed by 6 bases and 0 bases, with 6 bases remaining between them. Germline-derived CDR1 and CDR2 are MNHEY and SVGAGI. CDR3 nucleotide sequence: TGTGCCAGCAGCACCACTAGCAATCAGCCCCAGCATTTT. Its protein is CASSTTSNQPQHF.

The V gene is TRBV7-2, the J gene TRBJ2-6; no firm D call. Trimming took off 5 bases at V and 0 bases at J, with 8 bases between the two ends. From germline, CDR1 is SGHTA and CDR2 FQGNSA. The CDR3 sequence is 15 residues long. Written as DNA, the CDR3 is TGTGCCAGCAGCGTAAGCCGCTCTGGGGCCAACGTCCTGACTTTC. Translated: CASSVSRSGANVLTF.

The chain joins TRBV6-5 to TRBJ1-2; D is ambiguous. The CDR3 runs 15 residues. Germline CDR1 reads MNHEY; CDR2 reads SVGAGI. V was shortened by 4 bases and J by 4 bases, with 16 bases between the two germline ends. The DNA for the CDR3 is TGTGCCAGCAGTTCCTACAAGGGAGGTGGCTATGGCTACACCTTC. Its translation is CASSSYKGGGYGYTF.

The V and J genes are TRBV9 and TRBJ2-1; TRBD2 matches 9 bases. The germline gives CDR1 SGDLS, CDR2 YYNGEE. CDR3 size: 15 residues. V was clipped by 3 bases and J by 3 bases; unmatched bases: 4. The CDR3 loop is CASSGSGSVYNEQFF. In DNA form, the CDR3 reads TGTGCCAGCAGCGGTAGCGGGAGTGTCTACAATGAGCAGTTCTTC.

This clone has only one observation. The rearrangement links TRBV5-1 to TRBJ2-2; D is uncertain. V gave up 4 bases and J gave up 6 bases, with 13 bases separating them. Germline CDR1 reads SGHRS; CDR2 reads YFSETQ. CDR3 length equals 14 residues. The CDR3 spells CASSPRSAAGELFF. CDR3 DNA: TGCGCCAGCAGCCCCCGTTCCGCTGCCGGGGAGCTGTTTTTT.

This clone occurred a few times. Other DNA sequences of this sample code for an identical CDR3. This rearrangement joins TRBV18 to TRBJ1-2, with D uncertain. Trimming cost V 3 bases and J 4 bases, with 9 bases left between them. The CDR3 runs 13 residues. Per the germline V gene, CDR1 is KGHSH and CDR2 is LQKENI. CDR3 nucleotides: TGTGCCAGCTCACCCCCTTCGGGCTATGGCTACACCTTC. Translating it yields CASSPPSGYGYTF.

The chain is built from TRBV6-5 and TRBJ2-2; unclear D gene. The CDR3 has 12 residues. The V gene's germline CDR1 is MNHEY and CDR2 SVGAGI. Trimming stripped 5 bases from V and 0 bases from J, with 1 base between. CDR3 coding DNA: TGTGCCAGCAGTACGAACACCGGGGAGCTGTTTTTT. It translates to CASSTNTGELFF.

The chain links TRBV5-5 to TRBJ2-7; maybe TRBD1 (5 bases). CDR3 size: 15 residues. Germline V gene lookup returns CDR1 SGHKS and CDR2 YYEKEE (reference sequence). With 4 bases removed from V and 2 bases from J, the gap between germline ends came to 16 bases. The CDR3 DNA reads TGTGCCAGCAGCCCCGGTGACAGTTTACCCTACGAGCAGTACTTC. It yields the protein CASSPGDSLPYEQYF.

The chain links TRBV6-5 to TRBJ2-1; the D gene is possibly TRBD1 (6 bases). The germline V gene encodes CDR1 MNHEY and CDR2 SVGAGI. Trimming left V 4 bases short and J 4 bases short, with 11 bases between. This CDR3 has 14 amino acids. The CDR3 is CASSSGQLYNEQFF. The CDR3 DNA sequence: TGTGCCAGCAGTTCGGGACAACTTTACAATGAGCAGTTCTTC.

The V gene is TRBV7-9, the J gene TRBJ2-2, with D perhaps being TRBD1 or TRBD2 (5 bases each). CDR3 length equals 15 residues. Per the germline V gene, CDR1 is SEHNR and CDR2 is FQNEAQ (reference sequence). V was trimmed by 5 bases and J by 5 bases, leaving 15 bases between them. CDR3 coding DNA: TGTGCCAGCAGCCCCGGTGGGGGACGAACCGGGGAGCTGTTTTTT. It encodes CASSPGGGRTGELFF.

V gene TRBV2 combines with J gene TRBJ1-5; no firm D call. Trimming took 6 bases from V and 4 from J, leaving 13 bases between them. This CDR3 is 14 amino acids long. The germline V gene has CDR1 SNHLY and CDR2 FYNNEI. CDR3 coding DNA: TGTGCCAGCAGGGCCGACGGATGGAATCAGCCCCAGCATTTT. It encodes CASRADGWNQPQHF.

V usage is TRBV7-2 and J usage is TRBJ2-5; D gene uncertain. This CDR3 is built from 11 residues. With 2 bases removed from V and 4 bases from J, the gap between germline ends came to 2 bases. Per germline, CDR1 SGHTA and CDR2 FQGNSA. The CDR3 here is CASSLSETQYF. For the CDR3, the DNA is TGTGCCAGCAGCTTATCAGAGACCCAGTACTTC.

The V gene is TRBV27, the J gene TRBJ2-1; D is possibly TRBD2 (6 bases). Trimming cost V 6 bases and J 9 bases, with 15 bases left between them. This CDR3 is 13 amino acids long. CDR1 is MNHEY, CDR2 SMNVEV, per germline (reference sequence). CDR3 coding DNA: TGTGCCAGCAGGAGGGACTCTTGGGGTGAGCAGTTCTTC. This codes for CASRRDSWGEQFF.

The chain recombines TRBV6-5 with TRBJ1-2; the D is unclear. The CDR3 is 14 residues long. Germline V gene sequence: CDR1 MNHEY, CDR2 SVGAGI. Trimming stripped 0 bases from V and 5 bases from J, with 10 bases between. The CDR3 DNA reads as TGTGCCAGCAGTTACTCGGCAAGGGCGTATGGCTACACCTTC. Its translation: CASSYSARAYGYTF.

The genes are TRBV11-2 and TRBJ1-1; D uncertain. Trimming removed 1 base at V and 6 bases at J, with 12 bases between. In germline, CDR1 is SGHAT, CDR2 FQNNGV. The CDR3 is made up of 14 amino acids. The CDR3 protein is CASSLVAGSPEAFF. CDR3 nucleotide sequence: TGTGCCAGCAGCTTAGTAGCGGGGTCGCCTGAAGCTTTCTTT.

The chain employs TRBV6-5 and TRBJ2-7; D possibly corresponds to TRBD2 (6 bases). The length of the CDR3 is 16 residues. Germline-derived CDR1 and CDR2 are MNHEY and SVGAGI. V shed 0 bases and J shed 2 bases, with 14 bases lying between them. This CDR3 is CASSYSRAGRTYEQYF. The CDR3 coding sequence is TGTGCCAGCAGTTACTCGAGGGCAGGGAGGACCTACGAGCAGTACTTC.

CDR3 residues: CASSPGTGAEKLFF. Written as DNA, the CDR3 is TGTGCCAGCAGCCCCGGGACAGGGGCTGAAAAACTGTTTTTT. The chain recombines TRBV7-3 with TRBJ1-4, with TRBD1 identical over 10 bases. The length of the CDR3 is 14 residues. The trim removed 5 bases at V and 7 bases at J, leaving 4 bases unmatched. Germline assignment: CDR1 SGHTA and CDR2 FQGTGA.

This clone showed up just a few times. The chain employs TRBV4-1 and TRBJ1-5; D remains unclear. Trimming pared 1 base from V and 6 bases from J, leaving 7 bases between. CDR3 length equals 13 residues. Germline CDR1 reads MGHRA; CDR2 reads YSYEKL. DNA of the CDR3: TGCGCCAGCAGCCAAGCGCTTCCTCAGCCCCAGCATTTT. This sequence encodes CASSQALPQPQHF.

The count of this clone is one. The CDR3 region has the DNA TGTGCCATCAGTGGGATCGGGACAGGGGGCTACGAGCAGTACTTC. Amino acids: CAISGIGTGGYEQYF. The V gene is TRBV10-3, the J gene TRBJ2-7; 11 bases agree with TRBD1. This CDR3 has 15 amino acids. Germline V CDR1 and CDR2: ENHRY, SYGVKD. J gave up 3 bases and V 4 bases, and 5 bases lay outside the gene matches.

This rearrangement joins TRBV10-3 to TRBJ1-1; 9 bases are shared with TRBD1. CDR1 is ENHRY and CDR2 is SYGVKD in the germline V gene. This CDR3 comprises 14 residues. J gave up 1 base and V 6 bases, and 3 bases lay outside the gene matches. The CDR3 DNA sequence: TGTGCCATCAGAGGGGGACAGGGGAACACTGAAGCTTTCTTT. Protein product: CAIRGGQGNTEAFF.

The sample holds one count of this clone. V gene TRBV6-6 combines with J gene TRBJ2-1; the match to TRBD2 covers 9 bases. Germline V gene sequence: CDR1 MNHNY, CDR2 SVGAGI (reference sequence). The CDR3 is 15 amino acids. Germline trimming cut 6 bases from V and 5 bases from J; bases unmatched to any gene: 8. CDR3 sequence: CASSNLAGSHNEQFF. The CDR3 nucleotides read TGTGCCAGCAGCAACCTAGCGGGATCCCACAATGAGCAGTTCTTC.

This chain links TRBV5-1 with TRBJ2-5; D tentatively fits TRBD1 or TRBD2 (5 bases each). The CDR3 is 16 amino acids. Trimming took off 4 bases at V and 5 bases at J, with 21 bases between the two ends. Germline loops: CDR1 SGHRS, CDR2 YFSETQ. In DNA, the CDR3 is TGCGCCAGCAGCCCATTTCGACAGTCAACGGGGGAGACCCAGTACTTC. It is translated as CASSPFRQSTGETQYF.

The CDR3 region has the DNA TGTGCCAGCAGAAAAGACAGGGGGTTATGGCCCCAGCATTTT. It yields the protein CASRKDRGLWPQHF. The chain joins TRBV2 to TRBJ1-5; the match to TRBD1 covers 9 bases. The CDR3 covers 14 residues. V dropped 6 bases and J dropped 9; count of bases not matched to a gene: 9. The germline gives CDR1 SNHLY, CDR2 FYNNEI.

V usage is TRBV10-3 and J usage is TRBJ1-2; 8 bases fit TRBD1. Germline values: CDR1 ENHRY, CDR2 SYGVKD. This CDR3 region has 14 residues. J gave up 8 bases and V 6 bases, and 11 bases lay outside the gene matches. The CDR3 DNA reads as TGTGCCATCAGAGACAGGGGCGACAATATGGGCTACACCTTC. Encoded protein: CAIRDRGDNMGYTF.

This sequence joins TRBV28 and TRBJ2-2; D unclear. The V gene lost 6 bases and the J gene lost 6 bases, with 11 bases spanning the gap. The germline CDR1 and CDR2 sequences are MDHEN and SYDVKM. This CDR3 spans 13 amino acids. This CDR3 is CASRVGLAGELFF. The CDR3 nucleotides read TGTGCCAGCAGGGTAGGCTTAGCCGGGGAGCTGTTTTTT. Looking up the rest from reference TRBV28 and TRBJ2-2 gives the full variable domain: DVKVTQSSRYLVKRTGEKVFLECVQDMDHENMFWYRQDPGLGLRLIYFSYDVKMKEKGDIPEGYSVSREKKERFSLILESASTNQTSMYLCASRVGLAGELFFGEGSRLTVL.

The chain couples TRBV30 to TRBJ2-2, with D perhaps given as TRBD1 or TRBD2 (5 bases each). The length of the CDR3 is 14 residues. V was trimmed by 4 bases and J by 3 bases, leaving 12 bases between them. Germline V gene sequence: CDR1 GTSNPN, CDR2 SVGIG (reference sequence). CDR3 coding DNA: TGTGCCTGGAAAGGGGACGGCGACACCGGGGAGCTGTTTTTT. Protein product: CAWKGDGDTGELFF.

The rearrangement links TRBV28 to TRBJ1-3; D is possibly TRBD1 (6 bases). CDR1 MDHEN and CDR2 SYDVKM come from the germline V gene. The CDR3 has 17 amino acids. V lost 2 bases and J lost 0, with 14 bases in between. Written as DNA, the CDR3 is TGTGCCAGCAGTTTAGGGGGGGCCCGGCGCTCTGGAAACACCATATATTTT. It yields the protein CASSLGGARRSGNTIYF.